The entry below gives a single TCR beta chain sequence along with its context. Its target is unknown. This sample was included in a study of OX40 agonist ivuxolimab in advanced cancers. Study-wide background: Patients with hepatocellular carcinoma, melanoma, renal cell or head and neck cancer made up the dose-escalation patients.

Regarding the study as a whole: There was clonal expansion of CD4+ and CD8+ blood T cells by week 6 at 0.1 to 3.0 mg/kg.

Here immunoSEQ multiplex PCR was the method, and the copy in TCRdb shows in-frame clones only, minus some. The sample contains 50,000 to 55,000 clones, almost 85% of which appear only once. Germline V gives CDR1 MNHNS, CDR2 SASEGT. The CDR3 length is 15 residues. The ends lost 1 base at V and 8 bases at J; junction bases unmatched: 7. This TCR was sampled from an adult with an advanced solid tumor such as melanoma, head and neck, liver or kidney cancer. The chain joins TRBV6-1 to TRBJ1-1, with 10 bases lining up with TRBD1. The sample in question was CD4+ or CD8+ T cells sorted from blood, obtained in a trial of the OX40 agonist ivuxolimab. This CDR3 reads CASSEVGTGALEAFF. For the CDR3, the DNA is TGTGCCAGCAGTGAAGTCGGGACAGGGGCACTCGAAGCTTTCTTT.